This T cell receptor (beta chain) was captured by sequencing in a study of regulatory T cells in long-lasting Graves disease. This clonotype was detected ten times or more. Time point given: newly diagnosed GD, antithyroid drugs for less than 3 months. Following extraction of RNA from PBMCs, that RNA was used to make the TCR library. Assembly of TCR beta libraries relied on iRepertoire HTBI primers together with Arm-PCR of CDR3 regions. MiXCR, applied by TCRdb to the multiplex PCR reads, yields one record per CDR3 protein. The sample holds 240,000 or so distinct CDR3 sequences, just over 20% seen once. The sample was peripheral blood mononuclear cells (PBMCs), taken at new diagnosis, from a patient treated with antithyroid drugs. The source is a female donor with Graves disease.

The CDR3 DNA follows: TGTGCCAGCAGCCCGACGGTGCAGGCGGCCTCGACTTTCTTT. Translating it yields CASSPTVQAASTFF. V and J are TRBV2 and TRBJ1-1, with D unclear. V was pared by 6 bases and J by 12 bases, with 23 bases between. The CDR3 is made up of 14 amino acids. CDR1 SNHLY and CDR2 FYNNEI come from the germline V gene.